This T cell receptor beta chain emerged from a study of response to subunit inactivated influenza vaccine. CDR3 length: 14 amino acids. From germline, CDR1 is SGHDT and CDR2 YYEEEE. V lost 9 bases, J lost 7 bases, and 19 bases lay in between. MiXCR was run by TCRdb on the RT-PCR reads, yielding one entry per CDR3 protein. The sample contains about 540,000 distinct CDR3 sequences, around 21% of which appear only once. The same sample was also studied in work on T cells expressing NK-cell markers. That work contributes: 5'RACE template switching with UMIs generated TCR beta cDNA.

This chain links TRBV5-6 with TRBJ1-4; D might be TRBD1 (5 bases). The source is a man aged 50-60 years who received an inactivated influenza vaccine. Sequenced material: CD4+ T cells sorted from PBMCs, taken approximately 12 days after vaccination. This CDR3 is CATTFGLGGEKLFF. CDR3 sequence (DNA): TGTGCCACTACGTTTGGCCTGGGGGGTGAAAAACTGTTTTTT.